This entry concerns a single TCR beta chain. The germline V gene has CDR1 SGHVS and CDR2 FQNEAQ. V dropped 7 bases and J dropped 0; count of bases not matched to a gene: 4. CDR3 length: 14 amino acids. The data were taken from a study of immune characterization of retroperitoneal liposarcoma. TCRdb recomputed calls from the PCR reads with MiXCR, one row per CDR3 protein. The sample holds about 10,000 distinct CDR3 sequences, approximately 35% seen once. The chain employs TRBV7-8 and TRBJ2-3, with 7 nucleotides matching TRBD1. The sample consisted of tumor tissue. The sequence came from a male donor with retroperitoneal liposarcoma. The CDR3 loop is CASTRDRSTDTQYF. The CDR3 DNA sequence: TGTGCCAGCACCAGGGACAGAAGCACAGATACGCAGTATTTT.